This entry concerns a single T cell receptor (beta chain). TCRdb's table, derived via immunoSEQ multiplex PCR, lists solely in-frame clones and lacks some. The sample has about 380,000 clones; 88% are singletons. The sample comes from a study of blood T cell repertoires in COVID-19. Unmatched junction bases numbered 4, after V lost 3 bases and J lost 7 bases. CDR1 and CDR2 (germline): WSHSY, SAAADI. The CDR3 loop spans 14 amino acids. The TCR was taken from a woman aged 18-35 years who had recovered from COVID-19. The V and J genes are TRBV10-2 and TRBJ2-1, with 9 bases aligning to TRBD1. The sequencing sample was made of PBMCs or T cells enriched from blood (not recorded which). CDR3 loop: CASSERDRANEQFF. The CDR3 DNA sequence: TGCGCCAGCAGTGAAAGGGACAGGGCAAATGAGCAGTTCTTC.